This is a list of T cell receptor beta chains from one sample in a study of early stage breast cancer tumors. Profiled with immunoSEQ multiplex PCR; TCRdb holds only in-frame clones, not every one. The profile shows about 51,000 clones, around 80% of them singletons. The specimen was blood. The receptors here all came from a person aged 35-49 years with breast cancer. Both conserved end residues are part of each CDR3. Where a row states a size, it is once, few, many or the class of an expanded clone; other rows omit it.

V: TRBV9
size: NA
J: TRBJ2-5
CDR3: CASSRTSGRAWETQYF

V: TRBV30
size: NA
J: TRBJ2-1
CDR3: CAWRSGGPSSYNEQFF

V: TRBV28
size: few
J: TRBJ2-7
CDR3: CASSYDEQYF

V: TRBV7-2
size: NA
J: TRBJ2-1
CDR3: CASSLFGQGYNNEQFF

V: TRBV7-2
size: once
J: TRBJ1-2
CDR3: CASSLTQGAYGYTF

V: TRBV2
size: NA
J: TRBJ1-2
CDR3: CASTAGDYGYTF

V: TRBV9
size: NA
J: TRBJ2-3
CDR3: CASSVAGTSTDTQYF

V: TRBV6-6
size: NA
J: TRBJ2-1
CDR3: CASSYPGQGEFF

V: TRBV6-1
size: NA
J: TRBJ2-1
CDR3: CAASLLGLEQFF

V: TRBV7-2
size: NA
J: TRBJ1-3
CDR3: CASSLGGSSGNTIYF

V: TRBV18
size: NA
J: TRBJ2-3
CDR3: CASSPPSAGGRSADTQYF

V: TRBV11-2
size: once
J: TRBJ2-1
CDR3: CASRPIAGSYNEQFF

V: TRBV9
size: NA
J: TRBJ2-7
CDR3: CASSVGWSAGEQYF

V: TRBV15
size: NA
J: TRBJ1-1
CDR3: CATSRDRGRTTEAFF

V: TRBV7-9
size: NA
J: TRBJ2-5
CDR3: CASSLPRGRGQETQYF

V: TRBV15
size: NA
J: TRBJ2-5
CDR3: CATSSSLVPQETQYF

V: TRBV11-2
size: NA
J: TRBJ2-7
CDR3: CASSSTSGRSEQYF